This TCR beta chain was captured in a study of CD8 T cells in ankylosing spondylitis. Study-wide results and limits: There was reportedly significant enrichment of clones that were disease-linked in matched ankylosing spondylitis synovial fluid. Disease-linked clones were CD8+ and relatively rare in peripheral blood.

Each CDR3 protein gets one entry after TCRdb re-called the 5' RACE reads with MiXCR. Of around 210,000 distinct CDR3 sequences listed, approximately 8% are singletons. This clonotype has just a few counts. What it recognizes is unknown. V gave up 0 bases and J gave up 4 bases, with 15 bases separating them. There are 16 residues in the CDR3. Germline V gives CDR1 LNHNV, CDR2 YYDKDF (reference sequence). The TCR sequence derives from a female donor with ankylosing spondylitis or in good health (not recorded which). Sequencing was done on a sample of blood, either unsorted or a sorted T cell fraction (not recorded which). This chain uses TRBV15 with TRBJ1-1; D not certain. The DNA of the CDR3 is TGTGCCACCAGCAGAGATAGAAACCTTTTAGGCACTGAAGCTTTCTTT. Residues: CATSRDRNLLGTEAFF.